This T cell receptor beta chain was recovered during a study of blood T cell repertoires in COVID-19. Study as a whole: The United States, Italy and Spain provided the acute and convalescent COVID-19 samples. In each case, the material was cDNA or gDNA derived from T cells, B-cell-depleted T cells, or PBMCs.

This CDR3 has 17 residues. Trimming removed 6 bases from V and 0 bases from J; junction bases left unmatched: 13. The germline CDR1 and CDR2 sequences are SGHVS and FQNEAQ. Study processing details: Estimates of nucleated cell counts were drawn from the amplification of reference gene primers. The data were produced by immunoSEQ multiplex PCR, yet TCRdb's version contains in-frame clones alone and is incomplete. Clonal size and the V and J genes are those of that table, whereas D and trimming came from the DNA. The sample has about 94,000 clones, 65% to 85% seen once. This TCR was recovered from a man in his sixties with acute or convalescent COVID-19. The J gene is TRBJ2-7, the V gene TRBV7-8; 8 bases map to TRBD2. The sequenced sample was peripheral blood. The CDR3 sequence is CASSLLFSGESSYEQYF. CDR3 in DNA: TGTGCCAGCAGTCTTCTCTTTAGCGGGGAGAGCTCCTACGAGCAGTACTTC.